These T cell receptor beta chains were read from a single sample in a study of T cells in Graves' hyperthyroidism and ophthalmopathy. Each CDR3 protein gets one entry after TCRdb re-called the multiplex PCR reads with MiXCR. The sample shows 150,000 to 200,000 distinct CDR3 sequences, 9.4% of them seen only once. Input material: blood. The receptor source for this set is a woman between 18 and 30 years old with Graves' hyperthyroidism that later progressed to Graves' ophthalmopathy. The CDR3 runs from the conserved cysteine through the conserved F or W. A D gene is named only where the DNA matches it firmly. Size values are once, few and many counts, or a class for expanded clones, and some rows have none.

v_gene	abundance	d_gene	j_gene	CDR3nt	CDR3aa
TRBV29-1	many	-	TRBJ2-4	TGCAGCGTTGGTGGGAGGCCCCGGAACATTCAGTACTTC	CSVGGRPRNIQYF
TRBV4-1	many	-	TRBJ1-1	TGCGCCAGCAGCCAACCCACCACGGGGACCACTGAAGCTTTCTTT	CASSQPTTGTTEAFF
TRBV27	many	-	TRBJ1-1	TGTGCCAGCAGTTTAGGGAGGGGTGGCACTGAAGCTTTCTTT	CASSLGRGGTEAFF
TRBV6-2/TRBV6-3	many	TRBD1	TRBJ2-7	TGTGCCAGCAGGAATTACAGGGACAGGGTCTACGAGCAGTACTTC	CASRNYRDRVYEQYF
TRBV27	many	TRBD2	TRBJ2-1	TGTGCCAGCAGACTAGCGGATTACTACAATGAGCAGTTCTTC	CASRLADYYNEQFF
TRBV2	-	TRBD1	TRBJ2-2	TGTGCCAGCAGCTACCCGGGACAGGGAAACACCGGGGAGCTGTTTTTT	CASSYPGQGNTGELFF
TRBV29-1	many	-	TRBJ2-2	TGCAGCGTTGCGAGAGGGGGGGGGACTAACACCGGGGAGCTGTTTTTT	CSVARGGGTNTGELFF
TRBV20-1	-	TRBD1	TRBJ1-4	TGCAGTGCTAGACCCGCCACAGGGGGACTTAATGAAAAACTGTTTTTT	CSARPATGGLNEKLFF
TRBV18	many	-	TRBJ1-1	TGTGCCAGCTCCGCGATTGACAGATCCAACACTGAAGCTTTCTTT	CASSAIDRSNTEAFF
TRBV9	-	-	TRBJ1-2	TGTGCCAGTGAAACAGGGCTTGGCTATGGCTACACCTTC	CASETGLGYGYTF
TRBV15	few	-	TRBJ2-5	TGTGCCACCAGCAGAGAATCCGGGTTGGGAGAGACCCAGTACTTC	CATSRESGLGETQYF
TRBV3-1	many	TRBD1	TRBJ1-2	TGTGCCAGCAGCCAAGTAAAAGGGGGCGGAGGCTACACCTTC	CASSQVKGGGGYTF
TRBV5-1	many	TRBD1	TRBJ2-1	TGCGCCAGCAGTTTCGACAGGGGTGCCTACAATGAGCAGTTCTTC	CASSFDRGAYNEQFF
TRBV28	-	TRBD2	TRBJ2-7	TGTGCCAGCAGTTTAATTTTGGGACTAGCGGGAGGCTCCTACGAGCAGTACTTC	CASSLILGLAGGSYEQYF
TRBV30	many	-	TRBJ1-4	TGTGCCTGCAACCGGGACAAGAATGAAAAACTGTTTTTT	CACNRDKNEKLFF
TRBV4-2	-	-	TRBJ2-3	TGTGCCAGCAGCCAAGAGATTCATCAGCCCCAGTATTTT	CASSQEIHQPQYF
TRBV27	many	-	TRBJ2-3	TGTGCCAGCAGTTTAGGCGGAATAACAGATACGCAGTATTTT	CASSLGGITDTQYF
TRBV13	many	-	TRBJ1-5	TGTGCCAGCAGCCCAGGAGGACCGCAGAGCAATCAGCCCCAGCATTTT	CASSPGGPQSNQPQHF
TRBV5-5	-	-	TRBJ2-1	TGTGCCAGCAGCTTGGTGGGAACTTACAATGAGCAGTTCTTC	CASSLVGTYNEQFF
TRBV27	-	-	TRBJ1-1	TGTGCCAGCAGTTTTAAGGCAGGGGAAACTGAAGCTTTCTTT	CASSFKAGETEAFF
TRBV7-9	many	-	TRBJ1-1	TGTGCCAGCAGCTTATCGGGGAGCAGGGAGAGAGAAGCTTTCTTT	CASSLSGSREREAFF
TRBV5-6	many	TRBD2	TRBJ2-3	TGTGCCAGCACCGCGACCGGGACTAGGAGCACAGATACGCAGTATTTT	CASTATGTRSTDTQYF
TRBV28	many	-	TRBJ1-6	TGTGCCAGCAGTCCCGACAGCTCCTATAATTCACCCCTCCACTTT	CASSPDSSYNSPLHF
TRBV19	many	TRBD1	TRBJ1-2	TGTGCCAGTAGTATTCTCAGGGGGCTGTCCGCTAGTGCCGGCTACACCTTC	CASSILRGLSASAGYTF
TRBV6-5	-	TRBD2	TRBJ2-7	TGTGCCAGCAGTTCTCGCCTAGCGGGAGGCTCCTACGAGCAGTACTTC	CASSSRLAGGSYEQYF